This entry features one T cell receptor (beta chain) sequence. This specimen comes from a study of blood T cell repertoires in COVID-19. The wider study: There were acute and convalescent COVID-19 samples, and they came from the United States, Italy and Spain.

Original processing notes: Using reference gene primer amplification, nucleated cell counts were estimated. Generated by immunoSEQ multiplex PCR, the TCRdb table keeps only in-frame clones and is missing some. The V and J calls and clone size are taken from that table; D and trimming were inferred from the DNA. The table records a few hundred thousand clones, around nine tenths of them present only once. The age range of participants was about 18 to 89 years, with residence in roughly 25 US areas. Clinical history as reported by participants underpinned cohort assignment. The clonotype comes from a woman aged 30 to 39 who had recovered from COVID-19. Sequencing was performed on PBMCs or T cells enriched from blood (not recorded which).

The CDR3 protein is CASSPPGLGGINEQFF. In nucleotides, the CDR3 is TGTGCCAGCAGCCCACCGGGACTAGGAGGGATCAATGAGCAGTTCTTC. The V call is TRBV11-3, the J call TRBJ2-1; 8 positions agree with TRBD2. V gave up 5 bases and J gave up 6 bases; unmatched junction bases: 12. Germline-derived CDR1 and CDR2 are SGHNT and YENEEA. The CDR3 extends over 16 amino acids.